These 27 T cell receptor beta chains originate from one sample sequenced in a study of blood T cell repertoires in COVID-19. TCRdb's table, derived via immunoSEQ multiplex PCR, lists solely in-frame clones and lacks some. Among about 200,000 clones listed, approximately 90% were seen once. Sequencing input: peripheral blood. The receptors shown here come from a man aged 45-65 years with acute or convalescent COVID-19.

V gene TRBV5-5 combines with J gene TRBJ2-5, with D perhaps TRBD1 (5 bases). The CDR3 runs 14 residues. Germline V gives CDR1 SGHKS, CDR2 YYEKEE (reference sequence). With 4 bases removed from V and 5 bases from J, the gap between germline ends came to 15 bases. The DNA of the CDR3 is TGTGCCAGCAGCGCCGGACAACTAAGGGAGACCCAGTACTTC. Translating it yields CASSAGQLRETQYF.

The chain uses TRBV7-9 and TRBJ1-5, with D possibly TRBD1 on 5 matching bases. CDR3 length: 14 residues. CDR1 is SEHNR and CDR2 is FQNEAQ in the germline V gene (reference sequence). Trimming shortened V by 2 bases and J by 2 bases, and 7 bases separated the two germline ends. CDR3 nucleotide sequence: TGTGCCAGCAGCTTAAGCAGGGGCAATCAGCCCCAGCATTTT. This encodes CASSLSRGNQPQHF. The complete variable domain, with remaining parts taken from reference TRBV7-9 and TRBJ1-5, reads DTGVSQNPRHKITKRGQNVTFRCDPISEHNRLYWYRQTLGQGPEFLTYFQNEAQLEKSRLLSDRFSAERPKGSFSTLEIQRTEQGDSAMYLCASSLSRGNQPQHFGDGTRLSIL.

This rearrangement joins TRBV18 to TRBJ1-5; 12 bases agree with TRBD1. Germline trimming cut 3 bases from V and 7 bases from J; bases unmatched to any gene: 4. This CDR3 spans 15 amino acids. Germline assignment: CDR1 KGHSH and CDR2 LQKENI. CDR3 nucleotide sequence: TGTGCCAGCTCACCGGTGGGACAGGGGGCACAGCCCCAGCATTTT. Amino acids: CASSPVGQGAQPQHF.

The V and J genes are TRBV5-5 and TRBJ2-5; TRBD2 matches 7 bases. There are 15 residues in the CDR3. Germline CDR1 SGHKS, CDR2 YYEKEE (reference sequence). After removal of 2 bases from V and 0 bases from J, the junction contained 4 bases not matched to a gene. The CDR3 DNA is TGTGCCAGCAGCTTTGGCCGGGGGGACCAAGAGACCCAGTACTTC. The encoded protein is CASSFGRGDQETQYF. The full variable domain, its missing parts supplied by reference TRBV5-5 and TRBJ2-5, is DAGVTQSPTHLIKTRGQQVTLRCSPISGHKSVSWYQQVLGQGPQFIFQYYEKEERGRGNFPDRFSARQFPNYSSELNVNALLLGDSALYLCASSFGRGDQETQYFGPGTRLLVL.

This clone was seen a few times. The genes are TRBV21-1 and TRBJ2-7; the table's D gene call, TRBD1, was not cross checked with the DNA. TRBV21-1 counts as a pseudogene. There are 19 residues in the CDR3. The CDR3 region is CASSKEGTGIRPFSYEQYF. CDR3 bases: TGTGCCAGCAGCAAAGAAGGGACAGGAATTCGTCCTTTCTCCTACGAGCAGTACTTC.

V gene TRBV5-8 combines with J gene TRBJ2-2; a weak D match, TRBD2 (5 bases). The V and J ends lost 4 bases and 0 bases respectively, with 13 bases between them. This CDR3 comprises 16 residues. CDR1 and CDR2 from the germline V gene are SGHTS and YDEGEE. The chain's CDR3 is CASSHGRGANTGELFF. The DNA of the CDR3 is TGTGCCAGCAGCCACGGACGGGGAGCGAACACCGGGGAGCTGTTTTTT.

The CDR3 here is CASSLGGGSREKLFF. The CDR3 DNA is TGTGCCAGCAGCTTGGGCGGGGGCTCGAGGGAAAAACTGTTTTTT. V usage is TRBV5-8 and J usage is TRBJ1-4; possibly TRBD1 for D (6 bases). Germline V gives CDR1 SGHTS, CDR2 YDEGEE. The CDR3 is made up of 15 amino acids. The V end was cut by 0 bases, the J end by 8 bases, with 14 bases between. Together with reference TRBV5-8 and TRBJ1-4, the CDR3 gives the full variable domain: EAGVTQSPTHLIKTRGQQATLRCSPISGHTSVYWYQQALGLGLQFLLWYDEGEERNRGNFPPRFSGRQFPNYSSELNVNALELEDSALYLCASSLGGGSREKLFFGSGTQLSVL.

The count of this clone is one. This CDR3 reads CASSLIQGAVNYGYTF. The CDR3 coding sequence is TGTGCCAGCAGTCTGATACAGGGGGCAGTGAACTATGGCTACACCTTC. V usage is TRBV27 and J usage is TRBJ1-2; 9 bases agree with TRBD1. Germline values: CDR1 MNHEY, CDR2 SMNVEV (reference sequence). This CDR3 has 16 amino acids. The V gene end was trimmed by 5 bases and the J gene end by 2 bases; junction bases not matched to a gene: 9.

The rearrangement links TRBV19 to TRBJ1-4; the D is unclear. The germline V and J ends were trimmed by 4 bases and 0 bases, with 12 bases remaining between them. Germline V lookup: CDR1 LNHDA, CDR2 SQIVND (reference sequence). This CDR3 contains 16 residues. The CDR3 here is CASSKFVIATNEKLFF. The CDR3, as DNA: TGTGCCAGTAGTAAGTTCGTCATAGCAACTAATGAAAAACTGTTTTTT.

V usage is TRBV19 and J usage is TRBJ1-1; 7 bases fit TRBD1. The CDR3 covers 13 residues. Germline values: CDR1 LNHDA, CDR2 SQIVND (reference sequence). Losses at the gene ends were 5 bases for V and 4 bases for J; bases not matched to a gene: 4. Written as DNA, the CDR3 is TGTGCCAGTAGTCTACAGGGGTTCACTGAAGCTTTCTTT. Its translation is CASSLQGFTEAFF.

The chain links TRBV7-6 to TRBJ2-5; 13 bases map to TRBD2. CDR1 is SGHVS, CDR2 FNYEAQ, per germline. The junction had 0 bases not matched to a gene; V was cut back by 0 bases and J by 2 bases. The CDR3 consists of 16 residues. In DNA form, the CDR3 reads TGTGCCAGCAGCTTAGCGACTAGCGGGGGGCAAGAGACCCAGTACTTC. This gives the protein CASSLATSGGQETQYF.

This chain joins TRBV13 and TRBJ2-5; a weak D match, TRBD1 (5 bases). V lost 5 bases and J 1 base, leaving 8 bases between the germline ends. Germline V gene data show CDR1 as PRHDT and CDR2 as FYEKMQ (reference sequence). CDR3 length: 13 amino acids. CDR3 nucleotide sequence: TGTGCCAGCAGCCAGGGTACCCAAGAGACCCAGTACTTC. This codes for CASSQGTQETQYF.

The chain is built from TRBV7-6 and TRBJ1-1; no clear D gene. The V and J ends lost 4 bases and 6 bases respectively, with 18 bases between them. The CDR3 sequence is 15 residues long. Germline loops: CDR1 SGHVS, CDR2 FNYEAQ. CDR3 loop: CASSSEVLTRAEAFF. CDR3 DNA sequence: TGTGCCAGCAGCTCAGAGGTCTTAACGAGGGCTGAAGCTTTCTTT.

V gene TRBV6-5 combines with J gene TRBJ2-3; D possibly corresponds to TRBD2 (6 bases). CDR1 and CDR2 from the germline V gene are MNHEY and SVGAGI. This CDR3 has 15 residues. The ends were cut back, 5 bases at V and 0 bases at J, with 12 bases in the middle. This CDR3 is CASSLGGLSTDTQYF. The CDR3 DNA reads as TGTGCCAGCAGTCTGGGGGGACTGAGCACAGATACGCAGTATTTT.

This clone turned up a few times. V and J are TRBV6-5 and TRBJ1-1, with a weak D call TRBD1 (5 bases). The CDR3 consists of 15 residues. The germline gives CDR1 MNHEY, CDR2 SVGAGI. Trimming left V 8 bases short and J 5 bases short, with 21 bases between. CDR3 residues: CASHLGPRGETEAFF. The DNA for the CDR3 is TGTGCCAGCCACCTAGGACCCCGGGGGGAAACTGAAGCTTTCTTT.

CDR3 sequence reads: CASPDSLNTEAFF. DNA for the CDR3: TGTGCCAGCCCCGACAGCTTGAACACTGAAGCTTTCTTT. The V and J genes are TRBV6-5 and TRBJ1-1, with D possibly TRBD1 on 5 matching bases. V was trimmed by 8 bases and J by 0 bases, leaving 10 bases between them. The CDR3 length is 13 residues. The germline CDR1 and CDR2 sequences are MNHEY and SVGAGI.

This rearrangement joins TRBV10-1 to TRBJ2-2; D perhaps matches TRBD2 (6 bases). V shed 8 bases and J shed 7 bases, with 17 bases lying between them. Germline CDR1 is WNHNN and CDR2 is SYGVQD (reference sequence). The length of the CDR3 is 14 residues. DNA for the CDR3: TGCGCCAGCGGAACACGAACCGGGAGCGGGGAGCTGTTTTTT. This codes for CASGTRTGSGELFF.

A word on this clone: This same CDR3 is encoded by further DNA sequences in the sample. The gene calls are TRBV18 and TRBJ1-1; no firm D call. Trimming left V 2 bases short and J 2 bases short, with 6 bases between. Germline values: CDR1 KGHSH, CDR2 LQKENI. The CDR3 covers 13 residues. The CDR3 DNA follows: TGTGCCAGCTCACCAACTGGTAACACTGAAGCTTTCTTT. This codes for CASSPTGNTEAFF. The complete variable domain, with remaining parts taken from reference TRBV18 and TRBJ1-1, reads NAGVMQNPRHLVRRRGQEARLRCSPMKGHSHVYWYRQLPEEGLKFMVYLQKENIIDESGMPKERFSAEFPKEGPSILRIQQVVRGDSAAYFCASSPTGNTEAFFGQGTRLTVV.

The chain links TRBV10-3 to TRBJ1-4, with D possibly being TRBD1 (6 bases). V lost 0 bases and J 5 bases, leaving 19 bases between the germline ends. Germline V gene lookup returns CDR1 ENHRY and CDR2 SYGVKD. This CDR3 region has 18 residues. CDR3 loop: CAISESARGRGGNEKLFF. CDR3 coding DNA: TGTGCCATCAGTGAGTCAGCCCGGGGCCGTGGGGGCAATGAAAAACTGTTTTTT.

Comment on this clone: Additional DNA sequences in this sample encode the identical CDR3. The chain joins TRBV3-1 (or the pseudogene TRBV3-2) to TRBJ2-7, with D maybe TRBD2 (7 bases). CDR3 length equals 13 residues. CDR1 LGHDT and CDR2 YNNKEL come from the germline V gene (reference sequence). Trimming shortened V by 2 bases and J by 3 bases, and 8 bases separated the two germline ends. The CDR3 nucleotides read TGTGCCAGCAGCCAAAGGGGGGGCTACGAGCAGTACTTC. This encodes CASSQRGGYEQYF.

The J gene is TRBJ1-5, the V gene TRBV19, with 7 nucleotides matching TRBD1. Germline V gene lookup returns CDR1 LNHDA and CDR2 SQIVND (reference sequence). J lost 3 bases, V lost 6 bases, and 11 bases had no gene match. The CDR3 loop spans 16 amino acids. The CDR3 DNA is TGTGCCAGTAGCACCCAGGGACAGACTTACAATCAGCCCCAGCATTTT. It is translated as CASSTQGQTYNQPQHF.

The CDR3: CASSLAGGQGAREQYF. The CDR3 DNA reads as TGCGCCAGCAGCTTGGCCGGCGGACAGGGGGCGCGAGAGCAGTACTTC. The rearrangement links TRBV5-1 to TRBJ2-7; 11 nucleotides agree with TRBD1. V shed 0 bases, J shed 7 bases, and the junction held 9 bases outside the gene matches. Germline CDR1 and CDR2: SGHRS and YFSETQ. The CDR3 is 16 residues long.

This clone was counted only a few times. J is TRBJ1-2 and V is TRBV28; D might be TRBD1 (6 bases). V was trimmed by 6 bases and J by 2 bases, leaving 13 bases between them. The CDR3 runs 14 residues. The germline V gene encodes CDR1 MDHEN and CDR2 SYDVKM. CDR3 nucleotides: TGTGCCAGCAGACCCGGGGGGGGCAACTATGGCTACACCTTC. It specifies CASRPGGGNYGYTF.

This chain joins TRBV18 and TRBJ2-5; unclear D gene. CDR1 and CDR2 from the germline V gene are KGHSH and LQKENI. The V gene lost 3 bases and the J gene lost 5 bases, with 10 bases spanning the gap. The CDR3 length is 13 residues. CDR3 loop: CASSPPRWETQYF. The CDR3 coding sequence is TGTGCCAGCTCACCCCCGAGGTGGGAGACCCAGTACTTC.

The chain is built from TRBV4-2 and TRBJ2-1, with D possibly matching TRBD1 (6 bases). The CDR3 sequence is 16 residues long. Looked up from germline, CDR1 is LGHNA and CDR2 is YNFKEQ. Trimming took 2 bases from V and 0 from J, leaving 11 bases between them. As DNA, the CDR3 is TGTGCCAGCAGCCAAACGACAGGCCGCTCCTACAATGAGCAGTTCTTC. Translated: CASSQTTGRSYNEQFF.

There are a few counts of this clone. The V and J genes are TRBV7-9 and TRBJ1-5; D is possibly TRBD1 (6 bases). This CDR3 contains 15 residues. CDR1 and CDR2 (germline): SEHNR, FQNEAQ (reference sequence). Trimming cost V 0 bases and J 3 bases, with 9 bases left between them. The CDR3 DNA is TGTGCCAGCAGCTTAGCAGTGGGGGCCAATCAGCCCCAGCATTTT. It is translated as CASSLAVGANQPQHF. Full variable domain (missing parts from reference TRBV7-9 and TRBJ1-5): DTGVSQNPRHKITKRGQNVTFRCDPISEHNRLYWYRQTLGQGPEFLTYFQNEAQLEKSRLLSDRFSAERPKGSFSTLEIQRTEQGDSAMYLCASSLAVGANQPQHFGDGTRLSIL.

This chain joins TRBV6-1 and TRBJ1-2; D is undetermined. CDR1 is MNHNS and CDR2 is SASEGT in the germline V gene. CDR3 size: 14 residues. Trimming left V 3 bases short and J 4 bases short, with 12 bases between. CDR3 nucleotides: TGTGCCAGCAGTGACAGGCCTCGTAGCTATGGCTACACCTTC. Translation gives CASSDRPRSYGYTF.